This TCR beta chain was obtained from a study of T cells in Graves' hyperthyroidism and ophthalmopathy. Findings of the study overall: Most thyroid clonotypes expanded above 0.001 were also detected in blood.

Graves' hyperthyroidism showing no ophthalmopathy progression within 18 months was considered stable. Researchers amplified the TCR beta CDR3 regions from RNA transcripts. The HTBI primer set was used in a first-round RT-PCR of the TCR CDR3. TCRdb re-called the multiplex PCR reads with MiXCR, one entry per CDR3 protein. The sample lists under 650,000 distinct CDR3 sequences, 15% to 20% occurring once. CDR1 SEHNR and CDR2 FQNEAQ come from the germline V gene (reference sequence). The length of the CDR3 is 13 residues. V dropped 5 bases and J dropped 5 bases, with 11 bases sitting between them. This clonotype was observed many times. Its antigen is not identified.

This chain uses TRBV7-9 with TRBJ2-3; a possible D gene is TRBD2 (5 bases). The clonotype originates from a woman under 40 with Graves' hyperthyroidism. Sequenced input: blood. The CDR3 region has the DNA TGTGCCAGCAGCACGACTAATTTAGATACGCAGTATTTT. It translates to CASSTTNLDTQYF.